Below, 4 T cell receptor beta chains from the same sample are listed, as sequenced in a study of T cells in Graves' hyperthyroidism and ophthalmopathy. Using RNA transcripts as the source, TCR beta CDR3 regions were amplified. In the first-round RT-PCR of the TCR CDR3, the HTBI primer set was used. MiXCR was run by TCRdb on the multiplex PCR reads, yielding one entry per CDR3 protein. The table shows hundreds of thousands of distinct CDR3 sequences, with 13% to 15% occurring only once. The specimen sequenced was blood. Source of these receptors: a woman aged 18-29 years with Graves' hyperthyroidism.

This clonotype showed up just a few times. V usage is TRBV18 and J usage is TRBJ1-4; a possible D gene is TRBD1 (6 bases). Trimming left V 3 bases short and J 5 bases short, with 16 bases between. The CDR3 extends over 16 amino acids. Germline CDR1 is KGHSH and CDR2 is LQKENI. CDR3 bases: TGTGCCAGCTCACCTCCAACAGGGATCCTAAATGAAAAACTGTTTTTT. It encodes CASSPPTGILNEKLFF.

This clonotype has ten or more counts. The chain carries TRBV2 and TRBJ2-7, with 7 bases aligning to TRBD1. Germline loops: CDR1 SNHLY, CDR2 FYNNEI. The CDR3 spans 17 residues. V dropped 0 bases and J dropped 1; count of bases not matched to a gene: 9. CDR3 loop: CASSEAVYRDSSYEQYF. The CDR3 DNA is TGTGCCAGCAGTGAAGCGGTATACCGGGACAGTTCCTACGAGCAGTACTTC.

This clonotype was recorded at least ten times. V usage is TRBV5-1 and J usage is TRBJ1-1; no clear D. This CDR3 region has 15 residues. The germline V and J ends were trimmed by 0 bases and 0 bases, with 9 bases remaining between them. CDR1 is SGHRS, CDR2 YFSETQ, per germline. The CDR3 DNA reads TGCGCCAGCAGCTTGGGGCACGGAGTGAACACTGAAGCTTTCTTT. Its translation is CASSLGHGVNTEAFF. Drawing the rest from reference TRBV5-1 and TRBJ1-1, the complete variable domain is KAGVTQTPRYLIKTRGQQVTLSCSPISGHRSVSWYQQTPGQGLQFLFEYFSETQRNKGNFPGRFSGRQFSNSRSEMNVSTLELGDSALYLCASSLGHGVNTEAFFGQGTRLTVV.

Only a few counts were recorded for this clonotype. The chain carries TRBV19 and TRBJ2-1; possible D gene TRBD2, 5 bases. The CDR3 runs to 12 residues. The V gene lost 8 bases and the J gene lost 8 bases, with 13 bases spanning the gap. Germline V CDR1 and CDR2: LNHDA, SQIVND (reference sequence). The CDR3, as DNA: TGTGCCAGTGCCAGAGGGATTGATGAGCAGTTCTTC. Amino acids: CASARGIDEQFF.